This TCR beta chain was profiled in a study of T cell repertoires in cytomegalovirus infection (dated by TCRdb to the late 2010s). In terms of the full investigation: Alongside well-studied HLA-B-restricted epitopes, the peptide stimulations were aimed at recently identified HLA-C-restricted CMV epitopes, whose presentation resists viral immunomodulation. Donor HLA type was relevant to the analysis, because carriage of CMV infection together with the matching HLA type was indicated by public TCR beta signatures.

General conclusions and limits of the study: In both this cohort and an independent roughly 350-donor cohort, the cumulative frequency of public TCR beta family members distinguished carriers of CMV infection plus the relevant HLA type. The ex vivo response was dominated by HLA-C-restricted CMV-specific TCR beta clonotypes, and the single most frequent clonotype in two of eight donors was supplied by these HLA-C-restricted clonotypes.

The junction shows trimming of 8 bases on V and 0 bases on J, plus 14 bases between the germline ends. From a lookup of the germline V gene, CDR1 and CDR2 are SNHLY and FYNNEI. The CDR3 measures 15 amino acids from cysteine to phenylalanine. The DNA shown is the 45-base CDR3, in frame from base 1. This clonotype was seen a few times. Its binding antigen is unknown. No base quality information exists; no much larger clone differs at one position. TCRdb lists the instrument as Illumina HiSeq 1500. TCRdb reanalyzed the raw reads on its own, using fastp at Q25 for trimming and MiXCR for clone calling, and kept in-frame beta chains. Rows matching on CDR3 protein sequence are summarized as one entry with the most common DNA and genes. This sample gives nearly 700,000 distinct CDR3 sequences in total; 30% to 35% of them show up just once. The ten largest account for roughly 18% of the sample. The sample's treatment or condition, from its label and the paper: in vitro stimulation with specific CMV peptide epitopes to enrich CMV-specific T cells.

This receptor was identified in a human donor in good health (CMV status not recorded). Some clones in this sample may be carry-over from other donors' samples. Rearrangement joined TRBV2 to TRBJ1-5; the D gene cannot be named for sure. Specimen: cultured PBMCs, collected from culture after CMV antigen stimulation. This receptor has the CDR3 CASGPGWNSNQPQHF. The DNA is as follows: TGTGCCAGCGGACCCGGTTGGAATAGCAATCAGCCCCAGCATTTT.